This TCR beta chain was retrieved from a study of T-cell reconstitution after alpha-beta-depleted transplantation in children. The study, taken as a whole, reports: One year post-transplant, T-cell counts and diversity were largely derived from T cells produced anew.

The CDR3 contains 13 residues. Trimming left V 8 bases short and J 0 bases short, with 11 bases between. CDR1 and CDR2 from the germline V gene are LGHDT and YNNKEL (reference sequence). In this sample, this clonotype turned up many times. As yet, its antigen is unknown. It was with unique molecular identifiers that the TCRbeta library was prepared. TCRdb reprocessed the PCR reads with MiXCR, giving one entry per CDR3 protein. The table shows 25,000 or so distinct CDR3 sequences, with 15% to 20% occurring only once. This sample comprised PBMCs, mostly from graft donor cells, obtained 60 days after TCRalphabeta/CD19-depleted stem cell transplant. The source is a male patient under 10 years old who had a stem cell transplant for acute lymphoblastic leukemia, so the T cells may come from the graft donor. This chain joins TRBV3-1 and TRBJ2-7; D is ambiguous. The CDR3 region is CASGRAPSYEQYF. In nucleotides, the CDR3 is TGTGCCAGCGGAAGAGCCCCCTCCTACGAGCAGTACTTC.